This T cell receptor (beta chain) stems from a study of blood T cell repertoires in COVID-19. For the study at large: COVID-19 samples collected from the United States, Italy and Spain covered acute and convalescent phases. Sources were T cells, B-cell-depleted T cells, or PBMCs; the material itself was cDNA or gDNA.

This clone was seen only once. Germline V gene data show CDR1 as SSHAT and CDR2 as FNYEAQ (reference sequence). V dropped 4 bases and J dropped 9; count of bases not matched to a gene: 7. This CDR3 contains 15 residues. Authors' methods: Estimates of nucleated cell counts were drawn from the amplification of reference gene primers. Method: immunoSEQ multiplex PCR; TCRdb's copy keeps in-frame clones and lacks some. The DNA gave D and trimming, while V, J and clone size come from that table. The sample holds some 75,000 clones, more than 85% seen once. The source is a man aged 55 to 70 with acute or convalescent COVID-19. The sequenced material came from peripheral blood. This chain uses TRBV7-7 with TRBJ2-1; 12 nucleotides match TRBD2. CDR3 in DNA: TGTGCCAGCAGCTCGCTAGCGGGGGGGCCGACTGAGCAGTTCTTC. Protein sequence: CASSSLAGGPTEQFF.